The T cell receptor beta chain described here comes from a study of blood T cells in healthy people across ages. Sample-barcoded 5' priming and a J-beta primer mix drove a second PCR of 7 to 11 cycles. Unique molecular identifiers of 12 random nucleotides labeled each cDNA. TCRdb used MiXCR to reprocess the 5' RACE reads, holding one entry per CDR3 protein. The sample has about 570,000 distinct CDR3 sequences, roughly 29% seen once. PBMCs numbering at least 6 million were isolated per sample. CDR1 and CDR2 from the germline V gene are SEHNR and FQNEAQ (reference sequence). V shed 1 base and J shed 8 bases, with 11 bases lying between them. CDR3 length: 14 residues.

The sequenced sample consisted of blood. The TCR sequence derives from a woman aged 70-85 years in good health. This rearrangement joins TRBV7-9 to TRBJ1-4, with D possibly being TRBD1 (5 bases). CDR3 protein: CASSLDQGSEKLFF. As DNA, the CDR3 is TGTGCCAGCAGCTTAGATCAGGGAAGCGAAAAACTGTTTTTT.